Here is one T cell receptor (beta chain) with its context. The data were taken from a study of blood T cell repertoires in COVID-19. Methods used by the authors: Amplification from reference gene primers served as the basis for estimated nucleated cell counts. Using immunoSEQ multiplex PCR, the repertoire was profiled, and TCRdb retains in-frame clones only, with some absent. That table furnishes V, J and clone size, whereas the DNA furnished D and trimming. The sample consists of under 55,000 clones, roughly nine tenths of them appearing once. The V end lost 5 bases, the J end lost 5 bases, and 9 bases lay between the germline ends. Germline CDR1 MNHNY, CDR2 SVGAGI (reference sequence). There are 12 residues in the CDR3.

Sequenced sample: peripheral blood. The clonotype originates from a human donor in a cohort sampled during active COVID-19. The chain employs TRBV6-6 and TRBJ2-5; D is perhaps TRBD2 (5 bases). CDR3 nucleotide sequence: TGTGCCAGCAGTGGGAGCCGGGAGACCCAGTACTTC. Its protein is CASSGSRETQYF.